This T cell receptor (beta chain) was identified during a study of blood T cell repertoires in COVID-19. Produced via immunoSEQ multiplex PCR; TCRdb's table is partial and in-frame only. The data show some 50,000 clones, approximately 84% seen once. What was sequenced was peripheral blood. The receptor comes from a human donor in a cohort sampled during active COVID-19.

The CDR3 DNA reads TGCGCCAGCAGCTTGGCCGCTCTAATCAATGAGCAGTTCTTC. This codes for CASSLAALINEQFF. This chain connects TRBV5-1 to TRBJ2-1, with unresolved D. Germline lookup yields CDR1 SGHRS and CDR2 YFSETQ. V gave up 0 bases and J gave up 6 bases, with 10 bases separating them. This CDR3 contains 14 residues.